This T cell receptor (beta chain) was observed in a study of breast tumors, draining lymph nodes, adjacent tissues. Study-level points and caveats: Compared with lymph nodes, tumors were less diverse; compared with nontumor tissue, more. The data were judged consistent with most tumor T cells coming from lymph node and expanding in tumor.

There are 15 residues in the CDR3. CDR1 is SGHTA, CDR2 FQGTGA, per germline. Trimming at V came to 5 bases and at J to 0 bases, leaving 4 bases not matched to a gene. TCRdb redid the calling of the multiplex PCR reads with MiXCR, one entry per CDR3 protein. The profile shows several thousand distinct CDR3 sequences, around 40% of them singletons. This clonotype rates as medium-sized (0.01 to 0.1%). Its antigen is unidentified. The V call is TRBV7-3, the J call TRBJ2-7; 10 bases are shared with TRBD2. This receptor was taken from a female donor with breast cancer. Some clones in this sample may be carry-over from other donors' samples. The sequencing input was tumor-adjacent breast tissue. The DNA for the CDR3 is TGTGCCAGCAGCCGCGGACTAGCGGACTCCTACGAGCAGTACTTC. Residues: CASSRGLADSYEQYF.